This paragraph reports one T cell receptor beta chain. The antigen is not known. Other DNA sequences of this sample code for an identical CDR3. The V end was cut by 9 bases, the J end by 7 bases, with 15 bases between. The germline gives CDR1 MGHRA, CDR2 YSYEKL. This CDR3 has 12 amino acids. Only in-frame clones appear in the TCRdb table, and some are missing; sequencing was by immunoSEQ multiplex PCR. This table holds some 37,000 clones, about four fifths found once. The sample comes from a study of OX40 agonist ivuxolimab in advanced cancers. General observations from the study: CD8+ T cells averaged more expanded clones than CD4+.

The sequencing here drew on CD4+ or CD8+ T cells sorted from blood, taken in a trial of the OX40 agonist ivuxolimab. The gene calls are TRBV4-1 and TRBJ1-1; D is undetermined. The sequence came from an adult with an advanced solid tumor such as melanoma, head and neck, liver or kidney cancer. CDR3 protein: CASSSPKHEAFF. The CDR3 DNA reads as TGCGCCAGTAGCTCCCCTAAACATGAAGCTTTCTTT.